A single sample is the source of the 14 T cell receptor beta chains below, sequenced in a study of identical twins. TCRdb fed the 5' RACE reads into MiXCR, producing one record per CDR3 protein. Found here are 450,000 to 500,000 distinct CDR3 sequences, approximately 15% of them singletons; the top ten hold approximately 1%. The same data also contributed to another study, on yellow fever vaccine responses in identical twins.

Sequencing was performed on CD4+ T cells sorted from blood. These receptors were obtained from a woman aged 18-35 years in good health.

This sequence joins TRBV4-3 and TRBJ2-7; D may be TRBD1 (6 bases). V shed 1 base and J shed 2 bases, with 12 bases lying between them. The germline V gene has CDR1 LGHNA and CDR2 YSLEER. This CDR3 region has 15 residues. The CDR3 protein is CASSQGEQGTYEQYF. DNA of the CDR3: TGCGCCAGCAGCCAAGGGGAGCAGGGGACCTACGAGCAGTACTTC.

This clonotype has more than one count but fewer than ten. This chain connects TRBV10-1 to TRBJ2-3; 7 positions match TRBD2. V lost 0 bases, J lost 4 bases, and 10 bases stayed unmatched. Germline V gives CDR1 WNHNN, CDR2 SYGVQD (reference sequence). The CDR3 spans 17 residues. CDR3 sequence (DNA): TGCGCCAGCAGTGAGTCGCACGAGGCGGGGGTCCCAGATACGCAGTATTTT. Translation gives CASSESHEAGVPDTQYF.

The chain is built from TRBV5-5 and TRBJ2-2; no firm D call. The germline V gene encodes CDR1 SGHKS and CDR2 YYEKEE (reference sequence). CDR3 length equals 16 residues. Trimming took 0 bases from V and 5 from J, leaving 14 bases between them. DNA of the CDR3: TGTGCCAGCAGCTTGGCGGGTCCTATAGTAACCGGGGAGCTGTTTTTT. Translated: CASSLAGPIVTGELFF.

V is TRBV7-9 and J is TRBJ1-3, with 7 bases lining up with TRBD1. The CDR3 consists of 15 residues. V lost 5 bases and J lost 2; bases outside the gene matches: 6. Germline V gene sequence: CDR1 SEHNR, CDR2 FQNEAQ (reference sequence). In DNA form, the CDR3 reads TGTGCCAGCAGCCCGGGACAGATACCTGGAAACACCATATATTTT. The encoded protein is CASSPGQIPGNTIYF.

The V call is TRBV19, the J call TRBJ2-6; possibly TRBD1 for D (5 bases). The CDR3 extends over 14 amino acids. V shed 11 bases and J shed 4 bases, with 15 bases lying between them. Germline-derived CDR1 and CDR2 are LNHDA and SQIVND (reference sequence). Here the CDR3 reads CASLRGSGANVLTF. The CDR3 DNA follows: TGTGCCTCCTTAAGGGGATCCGGGGCCAACGTCCTGACTTTC. The full variable domain, rest sourced from reference TRBV19 and TRBJ2-6, is DGGITQSPKYLFRKEGQNVTLSCEQNLNHDAMYWYRQDPGQGLRLIYYSQIVNDFQKGDIAEGYSVSREKKESFPLTVTSAQKNPTAFYLCASLRGSGANVLTFGAGSRLTVL.

This clonotype has more than one count but fewer than ten. The chain uses TRBV25-1 and TRBJ1-4; no clear D gene. Per germline, CDR1 MGHDK and CDR2 SYGVNS. Deletions cut 7 bases from V and 12 bases from J, with 15 bases between. CDR3 length: 12 amino acids. CDR3 in amino acids: CASTTLGSELFF. In DNA form, the CDR3 reads TGTGCCAGCACCACCTTGGGTTCTGAACTGTTTTTT.

This clonotype occurred a few times. The CDR3 nucleotides read TGTGCCAGCAGTCCCGGCCTAGCGGGGCACACAGATACGCAGTATTTT. It is translated as CASSPGLAGHTDTQYF. J is TRBJ2-3 and V is TRBV27; TRBD2 aligns across 9 bases. Trimming removed 5 bases from V and 2 bases from J; junction bases left unmatched: 8. The CDR3 runs to 16 residues. Germline V lookup: CDR1 MNHEY, CDR2 SMNVEV (reference sequence).

This clonotype was picked up many times. The chain joins TRBV4-3 to TRBJ2-5; tentative D call: TRBD1 (6 bases). V lost 0 bases and J lost 3, with 8 bases in between. The CDR3 loop spans 14 amino acids. Germline CDR1 reads LGHNA; CDR2 reads YSLEER. CDR3 DNA sequence: TGCGCCAGCAGCCAAGATAACAGGGAAGAGACCCAGTACTTC. This encodes CASSQDNREETQYF.

This clonotype has more than one count but fewer than ten. V and J are TRBV7-9 and TRBJ2-5; TRBD2 matches at 9 bases. The CDR3 sequence is 16 residues long. J lost 5 bases, V lost 4 bases, and 11 bases had no gene match. Germline CDR1 reads SEHNR; CDR2 reads FQNEAQ (reference sequence). CDR3 DNA sequence: TGTGCCAGCAGCTACCCTCTAGCGGGGTGGCGGGAGACCCAGTACTTC. It encodes CASSYPLAGWRETQYF.

The rearrangement joins TRBV5-1 to TRBJ1-5; perhaps TRBD1 as D (5 bases). The CDR3 runs to 15 residues. CDR1 is SGHRS and CDR2 is YFSETQ in the germline V gene. The V end lost 0 bases, the J end lost 1 base, and 8 bases lay between the germline ends. The CDR3 region is CASSLGGLSNQPQHF. The CDR3 coding sequence is TGCGCCAGCAGCTTGGGGGGGTTGAGCAATCAGCCCCAGCATTTT. The variable domain in full, with the rest retrieved from reference TRBV5-1 and TRBJ1-5, is KAGVTQTPRYLIKTRGQQVTLSCSPISGHRSVSWYQQTPGQGLQFLFEYFSETQRNKGNFPGRFSGRQFSNSRSEMNVSTLELGDSALYLCASSLGGLSNQPQHFGDGTRLSIL.

The V and J genes are TRBV11-2 and TRBJ2-5; D is unresolved. The CDR3 consists of 14 residues. Germline assignment: CDR1 SGHAT and CDR2 FQNNGV. Trimming took off 6 bases at V and 4 bases at J, with 15 bases between the two ends. The DNA for the CDR3 is TGTGCCAGCAGTCTAGTAAGGACGGGAGAGACCCAGTACTTC. Translating gives CASSLVRTGETQYF.

The genes are TRBV7-3 and TRBJ2-1; D is unresolved. Germline CDR1 is SGHTA and CDR2 is FQGTGA. Trimming stripped 0 bases from V and 7 bases from J, with 7 bases between. CDR3 size: 13 residues. DNA of the CDR3: TGTGCCAGCAGCTTAACGGCCGCGAATGAGCAGTTCTTC. Its translation: CASSLTAANEQFF. Together with reference TRBV7-3 and TRBJ2-1, the CDR3 gives the full variable domain: GAGVSQTPSNKVTEKGKYVELRCDPISGHTALYWYRQSLGQGPEFLIYFQGTGAADDSGLPNDRFFAVRPEGSVSTLKIQRTERGDSAVYLCASSLTAANEQFFGPGTRLTVL.

There are a few counts of this clonotype. This chain joins TRBV5-4 and TRBJ2-5; TRBD2 is a possible D gene (6 bases). Germline V gene lookup returns CDR1 SGHNT and CDR2 YYREEE (reference sequence). This CDR3 comprises 15 residues. The ends were cut back, 4 bases at V and 6 bases at J, with 19 bases in the middle. The CDR3: CASSPPPPGLKTQYF. Written as DNA, the CDR3 is TGTGCCAGCAGCCCACCCCCTCCGGGACTGAAGACCCAGTACTTC.

J is TRBJ2-6 and V is TRBV5-1; TRBD1 is a possible D gene (6 bases). V was trimmed by 4 bases and J by 0 bases, leaving 14 bases between them. Germline V gene sequence: CDR1 SGHRS, CDR2 YFSETQ. There are 17 residues in the CDR3. In DNA form, the CDR3 reads TGCGCCAGCAGCCTTACGGGACAAAACTCTGGGGCCAACGTCCTGACTTTC. Translation gives CASSLTGQNSGANVLTF.